Listed below are T cell receptor beta chains from one sample, sequenced in a study. TCRdb reanalysed the 5' RACE reads using MiXCR and keeps one entry per CDR3 protein. The repertoire includes almost 8,500 distinct CDR3 sequences, approximately 67% of them detected once, and around 4% sits in the top ten. The specimen sequenced was tumor-infiltrating naive CD4+ T cells sorted from the breast tumor. The source is a female donor with breast cancer. The conserved cysteine and the conserved F or W are not part of the CDR3 here.

12 TRBJ1-1 TRBV6-5 ATGAGAVNTEAF
13 TRBJ1-3 TRBV4-2 ASSQDGGSGNTIY
12 TRBJ2-3 TRBV9 ASSYRQGSDTQY
12 TRBJ2-5 TRBV7-9 ASRVDMNQETQY
15 TRBJ2-1 TRBV12-2 ASRLDIAEKTYNEQF
9 TRBJ1-2 TRBV20-1 SARDDHGYT
11 TRBJ2-2 TRBV29-1 SVSEGATGELF
11 TRBJ2-7 TRBV7-2 ASSFSGSYEQY
9 TRBJ2-7 TRBV20-1 SATSAYEQY
11 TRBJ2-5 TRBV7-7 ASSSNPGETQY
11 TRBJ1-5 TRBV29-1 SATDRDGQPQH
11 TRBJ1-1 TRBV7-6 ASSFTGVAEAF
11 TRBJ2-2 TRBV20-1 SARTGSAGELF
11 TRBJ1-2 TRBV29-1 SVAAGAGYGYT
10 TRBJ1-1 TRBV29-1 SAGQGNTEAF
10 TRBJ2-3 TRBV6-1 ASRSTAGTQY
10 TRBJ2-7 TRBV5-1 ASSLRMDEQY
12 TRBJ1-6 TRBV7-6 ASSSSSYNSPLH
12 TRBJ2-3 TRBV10-1 ATSARGAADTQY
13 TRBJ2-3 TRBV5-1 ASSLVARAEDTQY
13 TRBJ1-2 TRBV5-1 ASSLVGSVNYGYT
13 TRBJ2-3 TRBV13 ASSRLAGAADTQY
12 TRBJ2-6 TRBV5-1 ASSQGTGANVLT
12 TRBJ1-2 TRBV12-3/TRBV12-4 ASRLTGLDYGYT
14 TRBJ1-5 TRBV7-9 ASSIGKDGGAQPQH
9 TRBJ2-1 TRBV20-1 SASKRDEQF
14 TRBJ2-3 TRBV4-2 ASSRTSGTSPDTQY
14 TRBJ2-3 TRBV27 ASSPGRQGGEDTQY
14 TRBJ2-6 TRBV6-1 ASMVGPGSGANVLT
13 TRBJ1-2 TRBV20-1 SAGDGRAANYGYT
12 TRBJ2-5 TRBV20-1 SGRGGTEVQTQY
10 TRBJ2-3 TRBV20-1 SARDLTDTQY
15 TRBJ2-2 TRBV4-1 ASSHPPGQGGTGELF
12 TRBJ2-4 TRBV5-1 ASSSSAGSNIQY
13 TRBJ2-7 TRBV11-3 ASSLDSFSYYEQY
11 TRBJ1-2 TRBV27 ASSSGPFWGYT
13 TRBJ2-1 TRBV5-1 ASSLTSGPYNEQF
11 TRBJ2-7 TRBV7-2 ASSFRDNYEQY
9 TRBJ2-7 TRBV29-1 SARTSYEQY
11 TRBJ2-7 TRBV20-1 SARDSGLYEQY
17 TRBJ2-2 TRBV12-2 ASRLHPVRLGFYTGELF
13 TRBJ2-1 TRBV29-1 SGGLAGIHYNEQF
11 TRBJ2-5 TRBV24-1 ATSDGGKETQY
13 TRBJ2-2 TRBV10-3 AISGGQLNTGELF
10 TRBJ2-3 TRBV5-5 ASRPSEATQY
13 TRBJ2-7 TRBV5-1 ASSLGGLASYEQY
12 TRBJ1-5 TRBV10-2 ASSESDLCQPQH
14 TRBJ2-5 TRBV4-2 ASSQKGRELQETQY
10 TRBJ1-2 TRBV20-1 SATPGAYGYT